This T cell receptor beta chain was observed in a study of cytomegalovirus exposure and HLA in healthy donors. The wider study: Most donors, 70% to 85% of more than 300 genotyped, fell in the Caucasian-associated ancestry cluster. Study-wide results and limits: An analysis was carried out at a later point. It showed that HLA-associated TCR beta chains were more clonally expanded than equally common non-associated chains.

The PCR employed 60 Vbeta primers together with 13 Jbeta primers. Data came from immunoSEQ multiplex PCR; TCRdb stores just in-frame clones and leaves some out. The sample holds about 98,000 clones, 60% to 75% seen once. A remark on this clone: As yet, its antigen is unknown.

V lost 3 bases and J 8 bases, leaving 16 bases between the germline ends. The CDR3 runs to 14 residues. The germline V gene encodes CDR1 SNHLY and CDR2 FYNNEI. Sequencing was carried out using PBMCs. This chain joins TRBV2 and TRBJ1-2; tentatively, D is TRBD1 (6 bases). This clonotype originated in a female donor in good health and CMV-seronegative. CDR3 sequence (DNA): TGTGCCAGCAGTGACCCTGACAGGTCCCCCGGCTACACCTTC. Translating gives CASSDPDRSPGYTF.